These 9 T cell receptor beta chains were sequenced from one sample in a study of T cells after posttransplantation cyclophosphamide. The assay was immunoSEQ multiplex PCR, and TCRdb's table has in-frame clones only and misses some. The sample contains around 34,000 clones, none of them singletons. Sequencing used PBMCs. Receptors originate from a man between 50 and 59 years old in good health, CMV-negative, and a related stem cell transplant donor.

In its sample, this clone was seen many times. V gene TRBV6-6 combines with J gene TRBJ1-3; tentative D call: TRBD1 (6 bases). Germline V lookup: CDR1 MNHNY, CDR2 SVGAGI (reference sequence). With 7 bases removed from V and 7 bases from J, the gap between germline ends came to 17 bases. This CDR3 comprises 14 residues. In nucleotides, the CDR3 is TGTGCCAGCACCTTAGACAGGACCTGGAACACCATATATTTT. It codes for CASTLDRTWNTIYF.

Ten or more counts support this clone. The chain links TRBV6-1 to TRBJ2-1; D ambiguous. With 3 bases removed from V and 1 base from J, the gap between germline ends came to 13 bases. The germline CDR1 and CDR2 sequences are MNHNS and SASEGT. The length of the CDR3 is 16 residues. This CDR3 reads CASSDGSHTSYNEQFF. The CDR3 bases are TGTGCCAGCAGTGACGGGTCTCACACGTCCTACAATGAGCAGTTCTTC.

In this sample, this clone turned up many times. CDR3 DNA sequence: TGTGCCAGCAGTCACAGGGGATCGGGTGAAAAACTGTTTTTT. Its protein product is CASSHRGSGEKLFF. This rearrangement joins TRBV6-5 to TRBJ1-4, with 7 bases identical to TRBD1. The germline V gene encodes CDR1 MNHEY and CDR2 SVGAGI. The junction had 7 bases not matched to a gene; V was cut back by 5 bases and J by 7 bases. The CDR3 covers 14 residues.

Many counts were recorded for this clone. The chain joins TRBV9 to TRBJ2-2; D is undetermined. The germline gives CDR1 SGDLS, CDR2 YYNGEE. Between the trimmed V and J ends, which lost 4 bases and 5 bases, there was a span of 9 bases. The CDR3 is 13 residues long. CDR3 amino acids: CASSLVSTGELFF. CDR3 DNA: TGTGCCAGCAGCCTAGTTAGTACCGGGGAGCTGTTTTTT.

In its sample, this clone was seen many times. The gene calls are TRBV7-2 and TRBJ2-4, with D tentatively TRBD1 (6 bases). Trimming removed 5 bases at V and 0 bases at J, with 14 bases between. Per germline, CDR1 SGHTA and CDR2 FQGNSA. The CDR3 spans 16 residues. The CDR3 DNA is TGTGCCAGCAGCGCTCCGGGACAACTAGCCAAAAACATTCAGTACTTC. It yields the protein CASSAPGQLAKNIQYF.

This clone was seen many times. The chain combines TRBV5-1 with TRBJ1-2; TRBD1 aligns across 8 bases. The CDR3 is made up of 14 amino acids. The V gene's germline CDR1 is SGHRS and CDR2 YFSETQ. Germline trimming cut 4 bases from V and 5 bases from J; bases unmatched to any gene: 7. CDR3 nucleotides: TGCGCCAGCAGCGCAAAGACAGGGGTATATGGCTACACCTTC. This sequence encodes CASSAKTGVYGYTF.

This clone was counted many times. This CDR3 is CASSPGTPSYEQYF. Here the CDR3 DNA reads TGTGCCAGCAGCCCCGGGACACCCTCCTACGAGCAGTACTTC. The genes are TRBV6-5 and TRBJ2-7; D is perhaps TRBD1 (6 bases). The CDR3 spans 14 residues. Germline V gives CDR1 MNHEY, CDR2 SVGAGI. V was trimmed by 6 bases and J by 0 bases, leaving 12 bases between them.

This clone was recorded at least ten times. The chain recombines TRBV5-3 with TRBJ2-6, with 11 positions matching TRBD1. TRBV5-3 is classed as an ORF, of uncertain function. The length of the CDR3 is 17 residues. V trimming: 8 bases; J trimming: 1 base; junction bases outside the gene matches: 8. The chain's CDR3 is CARGQGGSPSGANVLTF. DNA for the CDR3: TGTGCCAGGGGACAGGGGGGCTCGCCGTCTGGGGCCAACGTCCTGACTTTC.

V and J are TRBV6-6 and TRBJ2-1, with 9 positions matching TRBD1. The CDR3 sequence is 16 residues long. Germline V gene data show CDR1 as MNHNY and CDR2 as SVGAGI (reference sequence). Unmatched junction bases numbered 6, after V lost 0 bases and J lost 6 bases. The CDR3 protein is CASSYSRGQGSNEQFF. CDR3 in DNA: TGTGCCAGCAGTTACTCGAGGGGACAGGGATCCAATGAGCAGTTCTTC.